A selection of T cell receptor beta chains follows, all from one sample in a study of PD-L1 blockade in urothelial cancer. TCRdb's copy holds only in-frame clones and misses some; the assay was immunoSEQ multiplex PCR. Of some 120,000 clones in the sample, 75% to 90% were seen once. The material was PBMCs, obtained around atezolizumab (anti-PD-L1) treatment. The receptors were gathered from a man in his 60s with urothelial cancer. The CDR3 runs from the conserved cysteine through the conserved F or W. Fields, in order: CDR3 DNA, CDR3 protein, J gene, clone size, D gene, V gene. A D gene is named only where the DNA matches it firmly. Only some rows state a clone size, as once, few, many or a class for expanded clones.

TGCGCCAGCAGCTTGAACAGGGGAGAGGAGCAGTACTTC | CASSLNRGEEQYF | TRBJ2-7 | NA | TRBD1 | TRBV5-1
TGTGCCAGCAGTCGACAGGGCCGCTACGAGCAGTACTTC | CASSRQGRYEQYF | TRBJ2-7 | NA | TRBD1 | TRBV6-5
TGTGCCAGTAGGGACAGCTATTTGGGCAATCAGCCCCAGCATTTT | CASRDSYLGNQPQHF | TRBJ1-5 | NA | NA | TRBV19
TGTGCCGCCGGGGGGGGAACTAGCACAGATACGCAGTATTTT | CAAGGGTSTDTQYF | TRBJ2-3 | once | TRBD2 | TRBV28
TGTGCCAGCAGTTGGGCCGGGACTAGCTCAACCTACGAGCAGTACTTC | CASSWAGTSSTYEQYF | TRBJ2-7 | NA | TRBD2 | TRBV27
TGTGCCAGCAGCTCACAGACAGGGAACACTGAAGCTTTCTTT | CASSSQTGNTEAFF | TRBJ1-1 | NA | NA | TRBV7-2
TGTGCCAGCAGCCCCGGGGCAGCGGGGGGGCTTGAGCAGTTCTTC | CASSPGAAGGLEQFF | TRBJ2-1 | NA | TRBD2 | TRBV5-4
TGTGCCAGCGCAAAAGGGGAGGGGGTCCACGAGCAGTACTTC | CASAKGEGVHEQYF | TRBJ2-7 | NA | NA | TRBV27
TGTGCCAGCAGTTCAGAGGGGGGGGCCCAGCATTTT | CASSSEGGAQHF | TRBJ1-5 | NA | NA | TRBV6-5
TGCGCCAGCAGCCAGGGGTCAACTAATGAAAAACTGTTTTTT | CASSQGSTNEKLFF | TRBJ1-4 | NA | NA | TRBV5-1
TGCGCCAGCAGCCAGGCGGGACAGGGGAAAGATTCACCCCTCCACTTT | CASSQAGQGKDSPLHF | TRBJ1-6 | once | TRBD1 | TRBV4-3
TGTGCCTGGAGGGGACAGGGCGGCTATAATTCACCCCTCCACTTT | CAWRGQGGYNSPLHF | TRBJ1-6 | NA | TRBD1 | TRBV30
TGTGCTAGTGGTTTGTACGGAGGCACGGGTGAGACCCAGTACTTC | CASGLYGGTGETQYF | TRBJ2-5 | NA | NA | TRBV12-5
TGTGCCAGCAGCAAACAGGGACAGGGAGGCGATGAGCAGTTCTTC | CASSKQGQGGDEQFF | TRBJ2-1 | NA | NA | TRBV21-1
TGCGCCAGCAGCCCTTTTAATGGACAGGGTAGGGACACCATATATTTT | CASSPFNGQGRDTIYF | TRBJ1-3 | NA | TRBD1 | TRBV5-1
TGCGCCAGCAGCCAAGCCCCCGGACAGGGAACAATCTATGGCTACACCTTC | CASSQAPGQGTIYGYTF | TRBJ1-2 | NA | TRBD1 | TRBV4-1
TGTGCCAGCAGCGTAGGGGCGGGACCCTCTTTCGAGCAGTACTTC | CASSVGAGPSFEQYF | TRBJ2-7 | NA | NA | TRBV9
TGTGCCAGCAGCTTACGACAGGGGGACACTGAAGCTTTCTTT | CASSLRQGDTEAFF | TRBJ1-1 | NA | TRBD1 | TRBV7-9
TGTGCCAGCAGCTTAGGGGACAGGGGCTATGGCTACACCTTC | CASSLGDRGYGYTF | TRBJ1-2 | NA | TRBD1 | TRBV7-2
TGTGCCATCAGTGAGCCTCAGGGCCAAGAGACCCAGTACTTC | CAISEPQGQETQYF | TRBJ2-5 | NA | NA | TRBV10-3
TGTGCCAGTAGAGGGCCAACCTCCTACGAGCAGTACTTC | CASRGPTSYEQYF | TRBJ2-7 | NA | NA | TRBV25-1
TGTGCCAGCAGACCCGGACAGAGCTGGCGGGAGGGTGTCACAGATACGCAGTATTTT | CASRPGQSWREGVTDTQYF | TRBJ2-3 | NA | TRBD2 | TRBV7-9
TGTGCCAGCAGCTTAGGCGGGAGGCACACAGATACGCAGTATTTT | CASSLGGRHTDTQYF | TRBJ2-3 | once | TRBD2 | TRBV7-9
TGTGCCAGCAGTTTCGGACTAGCGGGGGGACTATCCTACAATGAGCAGTTCTTC | CASSFGLAGGLSYNEQFF | TRBJ2-1 | NA | TRBD2 | TRBV27
TGCGCCAGCAGCCCCCGAGCCGAGAGCTCCTACGAGCAGTACTTC | CASSPRAESSYEQYF | TRBJ2-7 | NA | NA | TRBV5-1
TGTGCCAGCAGCTGGGGGACAGGGTCGAGCACCGGGGAGCTGTTTTTT | CASSWGTGSSTGELFF | TRBJ2-2 | NA | TRBD1 | TRBV5-4
TGCGCCAGCAGCCCGGGACAGGGTCCGGGCTGGACTGAAGCTTTCTTT | CASSPGQGPGWTEAFF | TRBJ1-1 | NA | TRBD1 | TRBV5-1
TGTGCCAGCAGTAGGGACAGTTTGGCCGAGCAGTACTTC | CASSRDSLAEQYF | TRBJ2-7 | NA | TRBD1 | TRBV2
TGTGCCATCAGTGAGTCTGGACCGGGACAGGGGCTAGCCAAAAACATTCAGTACTTC | CAISESGPGQGLAKNIQYF | TRBJ2-4 | NA | TRBD1 | TRBV10-3
TGTGCCAGCAGCGGGGGACAGGGGGGGAACGCTGAAGCTTTCTTT | CASSGGQGGNAEAFF | TRBJ1-1 | NA | TRBD1 | TRBV9
TGTGCCAGCAGCCGAGCCGGGACAGTGGATGAAAAACTGTTTTTT | CASSRAGTVDEKLFF | TRBJ1-4 | NA | TRBD1 | TRBV14
TGTGCCAGCAGTTACTCGGCGATCCGGGGCTATGGCTACACCTTC | CASSYSAIRGYGYTF | TRBJ1-2 | few | NA | TRBV6-5
TGTGCCAGTAGTATAGACGCCAGGGCGAATGAAAAACTGTTTTTT | CASSIDARANEKLFF | TRBJ1-4 | NA | NA | TRBV19
TGCGCCAGCAGCCAAGATCGTGACAGGGAAGTCGGCTACACCTTC | CASSQDRDREVGYTF | TRBJ1-2 | NA | TRBD1 | TRBV4-1
TGCGCCAGCAGCCATCTAGGGGGCCAGGACTATGGCTACACCTTC | CASSHLGGQDYGYTF | TRBJ1-2 | NA | TRBD1 | TRBV5-1
TGTGCCAGCAGCTTGGCATTAGGGGGGAACACTGAAGCTTTCTTT | CASSLALGGNTEAFF | TRBJ1-1 | NA | NA | TRBV5-6
TGTGCCAGCAGTGAAGTTGCGGGGAGCTACGAGCAGTACTTC | CASSEVAGSYEQYF | TRBJ2-7 | NA | NA | TRBV6-1
TGTGCCAGCAGTGGCATCTGGGGGCGGAACCCTTCCTGGAACACTGAAGCTTTCTTT | CASSGIWGRNPSWNTEAFF | TRBJ1-1 | NA | NA | TRBV28
TGCGCCAGCAGCCGGACCGAGGGGGGGGATGAAAAACTGTTTTTT | CASSRTEGGDEKLFF | TRBJ1-4 | NA | NA | TRBV5-1
TGTGCCAGCAGCTTCGCGGGACAGGTCAATGAAAAACTGTTTTTT | CASSFAGQVNEKLFF | TRBJ1-4 | NA | TRBD1 | TRBV7-2
TGCGCCAGCAGTGAAGGCGGGAGTGGATACAATGAGCAGTTCTTC | CASSEGGSGYNEQFF | TRBJ2-1 | NA | TRBD2 | TRBV10-1
TGTGCCAGCAGCCGAAGGGCGGGGCGGAATCAGCCCCAGCATTTT | CASSRRAGRNQPQHF | TRBJ1-5 | NA | NA | TRBV27
TGTGCCAGCAGCCCGAACGCAGGGGTTAAAGGCTACACCTTC | CASSPNAGVKGYTF | TRBJ1-2 | once | NA | TRBV7-3